These T cell receptor beta chains were read from a single sample in a study of blood T cell repertoires in COVID-19. Assay used: immunoSEQ multiplex PCR; TCRdb lists only in-frame clones, some missing. Among roughly 60,000 clones, almost 85% were seen once, and the ten largest hold about an eighth. The sequencing sample was made of peripheral blood. The receptors originated from a human donor in a cohort sampled during active COVID-19. CDR3s include the opening cysteine and the closing phenylalanine or tryptophan. Each record gives: CDR3 DNA, CDR3 protein, D gene, J gene, clone size, V gene, CDR3 length. D genes are given only for firm matches. Some rows mark clone size as missing; the rest say once, few, many or name a class of expanded clone.

TGTGCCAGCAGTTACGTGGTAGCGGGAAGTTACAATGAGCAGTTCTTC CASSYVVAGSYNEQFF TRBD2 TRBJ2-1 . TRBV6-5 16
TGCGCCAGCAGCCAAGAACCCCCCCCGGGGATAAATGAAAAACTGTTTTTT CASSQEPPPGINEKLFF . TRBJ1-4 . TRBV4-1 17
TGTGCCAGCAGTTACGCAGGTTCCTACGAGCAGTACTTC CASSYAGSYEQYF . TRBJ2-7 once TRBV6-2/TRBV6-3 13
TGTGCCAGCAACAACAGGGGGGGGAGGTTCACAGATACGCAGTATTTT CASNNRGGRFTDTQYF . TRBJ2-3 . TRBV28 16
TGTGCCAGCAGCCCCGGGAGCCCGAAGCAGTACTTC CASSPGSPKQYF . TRBJ2-7 . TRBV6-5 12
TGTGCCAGCAGCGTCCCGACTAGCGGGAGTTCCTACAATGAGCAGTTCTTC CASSVPTSGSSYNEQFF TRBD2 TRBJ2-1 . TRBV9 17
TGTGCCAGCAGCTTAGGGGTAGCGGGGTACAATGAGCAGTTCTTC CASSLGVAGYNEQFF TRBD2 TRBJ2-1 . TRBV7-9 15
TGTGCCAGCAGCCAAGGAGAAAGGAGAGCAGGGGAAGCTTTCTTT CASSQGERRAGEAFF . TRBJ1-1 few TRBV3-1/TRBV3-2 15
TGTGCCTGGAGTGTAATAGTAGCGGGATCCATCACCGGGGAGCTGTTTTTT CAWSVIVAGSITGELFF TRBD2 TRBJ2-2 once TRBV30 17
TGTGCCAGCAGCCCACAGGGCAATGAGCAGTTCTTC CASSPQGNEQFF . TRBJ2-1 . TRBV7-9 12
TGTGCCAGCAGCTTGCGCCCCAGCACAGATACGCAGTATTTT CASSLRPSTDTQYF . TRBJ2-3 . TRBV9 14
TGTGCCAGCAGCCCAATAGCGGGAGCCTCCTACAATGAGCAGTTCTTC CASSPIAGASYNEQFF TRBD2 TRBJ2-1 few TRBV9 16
TGTGCCACCAGTGATTCGACAGGGAAGGACTACAATGAGCAGTTCTTC CATSDSTGKDYNEQFF TRBD1 TRBJ2-1 . TRBV24-1 16
TGTGCCAGCCAACCCGACAGGGACAATGAGCAGTTCTTC CASQPDRDNEQFF TRBD1 TRBJ2-1 . TRBV18 13
TGCGCCAGCAGTCAATCGAGGGGGAGAAGGTATGGCTACACCTTC CASSQSRGRRYGYTF . TRBJ1-2 many TRBV23-1 15
TGTGCCAGTAGTCTCACAGAACTTACCGGGGAGCTGTTTTTT CASSLTELTGELFF . TRBJ2-2 . TRBV19 14
TGTGCCAGCAGCTCCCTGCTGGGGACTAGCGGAACTGGATATGAGCAGTTCTTC CASSSLLGTSGTGYEQFF TRBD2 TRBJ2-1 . TRBV7-2 18
TGTGCCAGCAGCCCCGCGGAGGCTTACAATGAGCAGTTCTTC CASSPAEAYNEQFF . TRBJ2-1 . TRBV13 14
TGCGCCAGCAGCTCCGACCCAGGGACAGGCTACAATGAGCAGTTCTTC CASSSDPGTGYNEQFF TRBD1 TRBJ2-1 . TRBV5-1 16
TGTGCCAGCAGTTCAATCCGTCCCGGGGGGTCCTACAATGAGCAGTTCTTC CASSSIRPGGSYNEQFF TRBD2 TRBJ2-1 . TRBV28 17
TGTGCCAGCAGCCGGGAGCCTTTAGCGGGGGGAAAAAACATTCAGTACTTC CASSREPLAGGKNIQYF TRBD2 TRBJ2-4 . TRBV7-2 17
TGCGCCAGCAGTGCAGGGGCGGATAATTCACCCCTCCACTTT CASSAGADNSPLHF . TRBJ1-6 few TRBV10-1 14
TGTGCCTGGAGTCTGTGGGAGGATTCACCCCTCCACTTT CAWSLWEDSPLHF . TRBJ1-6 . TRBV30 13
TGTGCCAGCAGCTCCCACACCAGGGCCGGGGAGCTGTTTTTT CASSSHTRAGELFF . TRBJ2-2 . TRBV7-9 14
TGTGCCAGCAGCTTTGCCAAGGGGGCGGGTGGCTACACCTTC CASSFAKGAGGYTF TRBD1 TRBJ1-2 . TRBV11-2 14
TGCGCCAGCAGCCAAGTATCGCTATCTCTCTTTAGCGGGGATGAGCAGTTCTTC CASSQVSLSLFSGDEQFF TRBD2 TRBJ2-1 . TRBV4-1 18
TGTGCCAGCAGCGCTCTGACAGGGGCAAGCACAGATACGCAGTATTTT CASSALTGASTDTQYF TRBD1 TRBJ2-3 . TRBV9 16
TGTGCCAGCAGCTTATTTGGGACAGGGGGCGGCGGGGAGCTGTTTTTT CASSLFGTGGGGELFF TRBD1 TRBJ2-2 . TRBV7-6 16
TGTGCCAGCAGCCTTGGTAGTGACAGGGGTGACGGGGAGCTGTTTTTT CASSLGSDRGDGELFF TRBD1 TRBJ2-2 . TRBV4-2 16
TGTGCCAGCAGCCAAGCTCAGGGGGGAGTTAATGAAAAACTGTTTTTT CASSQAQGGVNEKLFF TRBD1 TRBJ1-4 few TRBV4-2 16
TGTGCCAGCAGCCCGGTGGGAGTCACAGATACGCAGTATTTT CASSPVGVTDTQYF . TRBJ2-3 . TRBV5-4 14
TGTGCCATCAGACCGGGACAGGGGGCTTGGGAGCAGTACTTC CAIRPGQGAWEQYF TRBD1 TRBJ2-7 . TRBV10-3 14